This T cell receptor beta chain appears in the sequencing data of a study of cytomegalovirus exposure and HLA in healthy donors. The primer mix had 60 Vbeta and 13 Jbeta primers. Profiling relied on immunoSEQ multiplex PCR, and the TCRdb table lists in-frame clones only, not all of them. Found here are roughly 170,000 clones, over 65% of them singletons; the top ten hold roughly 1.4%. Study-wide findings and caveats: A later analysis appeared to link common viral pathogens to several of the most significant clusters. The study put 150 or so TCR beta chains on its list as cytomegalovirus-associated.

V gave up 0 bases and J gave up 1 base; unmatched junction bases: 11. CDR1 and CDR2 from the germline V gene are SGHRS and YFSETQ. The CDR3 is made up of 20 amino acids. The count of this clone is one. No antigen is known for it. The sequenced sample consisted of PBMCs. The V call is TRBV5-1, the J call TRBJ2-6, with 9 bases fitting TRBD1. This clonotype was sampled from a woman aged 25 to 39 in good health and CMV-seropositive. The CDR3 here is CASSLGTGAQSGSGANVLTF. The CDR3 DNA sequence: TGCGCCAGCAGCTTGGGGACAGGGGCCCAAAGTGGGTCTGGGGCCAACGTCCTGACTTTC.